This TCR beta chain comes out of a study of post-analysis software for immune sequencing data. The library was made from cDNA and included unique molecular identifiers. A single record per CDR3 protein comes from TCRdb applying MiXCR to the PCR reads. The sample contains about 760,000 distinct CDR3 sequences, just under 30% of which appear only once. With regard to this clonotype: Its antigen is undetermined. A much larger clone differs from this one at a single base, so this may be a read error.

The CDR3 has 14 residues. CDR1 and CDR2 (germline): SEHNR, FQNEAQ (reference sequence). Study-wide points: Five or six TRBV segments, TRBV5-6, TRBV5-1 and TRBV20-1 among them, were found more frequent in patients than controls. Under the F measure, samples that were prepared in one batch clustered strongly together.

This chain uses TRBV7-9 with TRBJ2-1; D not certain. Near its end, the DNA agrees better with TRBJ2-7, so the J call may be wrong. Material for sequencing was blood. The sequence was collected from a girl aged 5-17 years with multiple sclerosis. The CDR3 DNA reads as TGTGCCAGCAGCTTAGGGCAGCCTCCCAATGAGCAGTACTTC. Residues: CASSLGQPPNEQYF.